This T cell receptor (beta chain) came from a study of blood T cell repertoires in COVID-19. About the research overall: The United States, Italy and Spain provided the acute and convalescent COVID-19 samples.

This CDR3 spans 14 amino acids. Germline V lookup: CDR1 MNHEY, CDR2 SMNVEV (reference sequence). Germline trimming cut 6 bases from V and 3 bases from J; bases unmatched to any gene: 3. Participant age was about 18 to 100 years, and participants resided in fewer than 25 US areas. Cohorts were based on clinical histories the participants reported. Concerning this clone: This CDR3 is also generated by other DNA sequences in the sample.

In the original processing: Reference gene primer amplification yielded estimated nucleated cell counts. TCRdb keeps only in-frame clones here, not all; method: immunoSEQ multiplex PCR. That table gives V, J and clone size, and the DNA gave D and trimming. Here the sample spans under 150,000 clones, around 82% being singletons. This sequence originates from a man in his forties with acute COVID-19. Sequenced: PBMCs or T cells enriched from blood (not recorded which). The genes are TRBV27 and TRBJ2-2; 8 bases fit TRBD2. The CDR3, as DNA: TGTGCCAGCAGCAAAGCGGGGGACACCGGGGAGCTGTTTTTT. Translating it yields CASSKAGDTGELFF.